These T cell receptor beta chains were read from a single sample in a study of blood T cell repertoires in COVID-19. The table came from immunoSEQ multiplex PCR; TCRdb's copy has only in-frame clones and leaves some out. The sample consists of around 200,000 clones, more than 75% of them appearing once. The source material was peripheral blood. Receptor source: a woman of 80 years or more with acute or convalescent COVID-19. Each CDR3 is given with its conserved first and last residue. A D gene is named only where the DNA matches it firmly. Some rows mark clone size as missing; the rest say once, few, many or name a class of expanded clone.

>few|-|TRBV6-5|TRBJ2-7
TGTGCCAGCGGAGGGAAGGACGAGCAGTACTTC
CASGGKDEQYF
>-|-|TRBV27|TRBJ2-5
TGTGCCAGCAGTCTAGGACTAGGGGGGGGGACCCAGTACTTC
CASSLGLGGGTQYF
>-|-|TRBV18|TRBJ2-3
TGTGCCAGCTCACCGATGACTGCAGATACGCAGTATTTT
CASSPMTADTQYF
>-|TRBD1|TRBV5-1|TRBJ1-1
TGCGCCAGCGCTACTGAACAGGGGCGCACTGAAGCTTTCTTT
CASATEQGRTEAFF
>-|-|TRBV6-6|TRBJ1-2
TGTGCCAGCAGTTTACAGGGTACTGGCTACACCTTC
CASSLQGTGYTF
>-|-|TRBV30|TRBJ2-7
TGTGCCTGGATTGGGGACAACTCCTACGAGCAGTACTTC
CAWIGDNSYEQYF
>-|-|TRBV5-1|TRBJ1-1
TGCGCCAGCAGTTTTGACCCAAGGGGGAACACTGAAGCTTTCTTT
CASSFDPRGNTEAFF
>once|TRBD2|TRBV15|TRBJ2-1
TGTGCCACCAGCAGACAAATAGCGGGGGTGCTGAATGAGCAGTTCTTC
CATSRQIAGVLNEQFF
>-|TRBD1|TRBV9|TRBJ1-3
TGTGCCAGCAGCATACTCCCGGGACAGAACTCTGGAAACACCATATATTTT
CASSILPGQNSGNTIYF
>-|TRBD1|TRBV5-1|TRBJ1-2
TGCGCCAGCAGTCAAGGGACAGGGGGAGGCTACACCTTC
CASSQGTGGGYTF
>-|-|TRBV7-9|TRBJ1-1
TGTGCCAGCAGCTTAATGGATCGGACAACTGAAGCTTTCTTT
CASSLMDRTTEAFF
>few|TRBD1|TRBV4-1|TRBJ1-4
TGCGCCAGCAGCCAAGAGAGGACAGGGGGTGAAAAACTGTTTTTT
CASSQERTGGEKLFF
>-|-|TRBV28|TRBJ2-7
TGTGCCAGCAAGAGTTCTAGGGGGTCTAGCATGGTCGAGCAGTACTTC
CASKSSRGSSMVEQYF
>-|-|TRBV4-3|TRBJ2-1
TGCGCCAGCAGCCAAAAACAGGGTGGAGGCTCCTACAATGAGCAGTTCTTC
CASSQKQGGGSYNEQFF
>-|-|TRBV11-3|TRBJ2-1
TGTGCCAGCAGCAGAAGCAGAGGATACTCCTACAATGAGCAGTTCTTC
CASSRSRGYSYNEQFF
>-|-|TRBV7-9|TRBJ1-5
TGTGCCAGCAGTAAAGGACAAGAGTCAAATCAGCCCCAGCATTTT
CASSKGQESNQPQHF
>-|-|TRBV11-1|TRBJ2-3
TGTGCCAGCAGCCGGACAGTCGAAGATACGCAGTATTTT
CASSRTVEDTQYF
>-|-|TRBV5-1|TRBJ1-2
TGCGCCAGCAGCCGGGAGGGGTCCGGGTACTATGGCTACACCTTC
CASSREGSGYYGYTF
>few|-|TRBV9|TRBJ1-5
TGTGCCAGCAGCCCAAGAGAGGGAACGGGCAATCAGCCCCAGCATTTT
CASSPREGTGNQPQHF
>once|TRBD1|TRBV7-9|TRBJ1-2
TGTGCCAGCAGCCGCCAGGGGGCGGGTACCGGCTACACCTTC
CASSRQGAGTGYTF
>-|-|TRBV4-2|TRBJ2-6
TGTGCCAGCAGGGCCCACAGGATCTCTGGGGCCAACGTCCTGACTTTC
CASRAHRISGANVLTF
>-|-|TRBV2|TRBJ1-3
TGTGCCAGCAGTGTGGGGGCGGCCTCTGGAAACACCATATATTTT
CASSVGAASGNTIYF
>-|-|TRBV12-3/TRBV12-4|TRBJ1-5
TGTGCCAGCAGTTCCGGGAATCAGCCCCAGCATTTT
CASSSGNQPQHF
>-|-|TRBV15|TRBJ2-5
TGTGCCACCAGCAGAGGCCAGGGAGGAGAGACCCAGTACTTC
CATSRGQGGETQYF
>-|TRBD1|TRBV27|TRBJ1-5
TGTGCCAGCAGTTTTATCCCTCCGGGACAGCGGAGCAATCAGCCCCAGCATTTT
CASSFIPPGQRSNQPQHF
>-|TRBD2|TRBV5-1|TRBJ2-3
TGCGCCAGCAGCGATCCGGGACTAGCGACAGATACGCAGTATTTT
CASSDPGLATDTQYF
>-|-|TRBV18|TRBJ2-5
TGTGCCAGCTCACCACGGAGGGGAGAGACCCAGTACTTC
CASSPRRGETQYF
>once|-|TRBV11-2|TRBJ2-1
TGTGCCAGCAGCTTGGAGGGGTCGGAGCAGTTCTTC
CASSLEGSEQFF
>-|TRBD1|TRBV15|TRBJ1-2
TGTGCCACCAGCAGAGCGGGTCGGGACAGCCCTAACTATGGCTACACCTTC
CATSRAGRDSPNYGYTF
>-|TRBD1|TRBV6-5|TRBJ1-1
TGTGCCAGCAGTTGGACAGGGATAGGGACTGAAGCTTTCTTT
CASSWTGIGTEAFF
>few|-|TRBV15|TRBJ1-3
TGTGCCACCAGCAGAGGAGGCTCTGGAAACACCATATATTTT
CATSRGGSGNTIYF
>-|-|TRBV29-1|TRBJ2-3
TGCAGCGTCCTCTCCACAGATACGCAGTATTTT
CSVLSTDTQYF
>once|-|TRBV7-6|TRBJ1-6
TGTGCCAGCAGCTTAGCGAGGACAGAAGATAATTCACCCCTCCACTTT
CASSLARTEDNSPLHF
>-|TRBD1|TRBV7-2|TRBJ2-7
TGTGCCAGCAGCCCCCGACAGGGCTCCTACGAGCAGTACTTC
CASSPRQGSYEQYF
>-|TRBD2|TRBV7-9|TRBJ2-1
TGTGCCAGCAGCTTCCGAGGGACTAGCGGGAACAATGAGCAGTTCTTC
CASSFRGTSGNNEQFF
>-|-|TRBV5-4|TRBJ2-1
TGTGCCAGCACCCCCTCCACTCTGCTTTACAATGAGCAGTTCTTC
CASTPSTLLYNEQFF
>few|-|TRBV4-3|TRBJ1-5
TGCGCCAGCAGCCAAGGGTGGGGGGGCAATCAGCCCCAGCATTTT
CASSQGWGGNQPQHF
>-|-|TRBV4-3|TRBJ1-3
TGCGCCAGCAGCCCCCTGGGGCAGCTCTCTGGAAACACCATATATTTT
CASSPLGQLSGNTIYF
>-|TRBD1|TRBV27|TRBJ2-1
TGTGCCAGCAATGTCGGACAGGGGAGAGAGCAGAGCTCCTACAATGAGCAGTTCTTC
CASNVGQGREQSSYNEQFF
>-|-|TRBV5-5|TRBJ2-3
TGTGCCAGCAGCCCTTGGGCTCTGCCCGCTGATACGCAGTATTTT
CASSPWALPADTQYF
>-|-|TRBV7-9|TRBJ1-1
TGTGCCAGCAGCTTAGACGGTTTGACTGAAGCTTTCTTT
CASSLDGLTEAFF
>-|TRBD2|TRBV7-3|TRBJ2-1
TGTGCCAGCAGCTTAGACCGGGACTATCACAATGAGCAGTTCTTC
CASSLDRDYHNEQFF
>-|-|TRBV6-5|TRBJ2-1
TGTGCCAGCACCGACACGGTGTTCGATGAGCAGTTCTTC
CASTDTVFDEQFF
>-|-|TRBV7-2|TRBJ1-1
TGTGCCAGCAGCTTTAGGGTTCAGGGCGAGACTTTCTTT
CASSFRVQGETFF
>once|-|TRBV12-3/TRBV12-4|TRBJ1-2
TGTGCCAGCAGTCTACAGACAGACTATGGCTACACCTTC
CASSLQTDYGYTF
>-|-|TRBV3-1/TRBV3-2|TRBJ1-1
TGTGCCAGCAGCCAAGCCCCCCTTGAAGCTTTCTTT
CASSQAPLEAFF
>-|-|TRBV28|TRBJ1-2
TGTGCCAGCAGTTTGAGGTGGAATGGCTACACCTTC
CASSLRWNGYTF